The clone carrying this TCR beta chain has only a few counts. Its antigen remains unidentified. This specimen comes from a study of beta chain features in type 1 diabetes. Study-level results: A moderate, significant TCRB CDR3 shortening appeared in type 1 diabetes across four CD4+ subsets.

The sequenced template was cDNA made from the entire isolated RNA. Here immunoSEQ multiplex PCR was the method, and the copy in TCRdb shows in-frame clones only, minus some. The sample consists of roughly 290,000 clones, 15% of them appearing once. Per the germline V gene, CDR1 is MGHDK and CDR2 is SYGVNS. V dropped 6 bases and J dropped 3; count of bases not matched to a gene: 6. There are 15 residues in the CDR3. Specimen: naive CD4+ T cells from blood. The receptor comes from a man aged 18 to 30 with type 1 diabetes. The chain has TRBV25-1 and TRBJ2-7; 12 bases are shared with TRBD2. The CDR3 nucleotides read TGTGCCAGCAGCGTCGGACTAGCGGGAAACTACGAGCAGTACTTC. As protein: CASSVGLAGNYEQYF.